Listed below are T cell receptor beta chains from one sample, sequenced in a study of prognosis after radiotherapy for stage I lung cancer. MiXCR, run by TCRdb on the multiplex PCR reads, gives a single entry per CDR3 protein. This repertoire shows 25,000 to 30,000 distinct CDR3 sequences, roughly 40% found once; its top ten account for about 31%. The sample was PBMCs, taken before or after stereotactic body radiation therapy (not recorded which). These TCRs come from a donor aged 50 or older with non-small cell lung cancer. The CDR3 runs from the conserved cysteine through the conserved F or W. D genes are given only for firm matches. Not all rows give a size; the values are once, few, many and, for expanded clones, a class.

j_gene	v_gene	abundance	d_gene	CDR3aa	CDR3nt
TRBJ2-3	TRBV30	few	.	CAWSVGVEGEGNTQYF	TGTGCCTGGAGTGTTGGTGTTGAGGGAGAGGGGAATACGCAGTATTTT
TRBJ1-4	TRBV6-1	many	.	CASIPGGGEKLFF	TGTGCCAGCATACCGGGCGGGGGGGAAAAACTGTTTTTT
TRBJ1-3	TRBV20-1	once	TRBD1	CSARVPGQAAGNTIYF	TGCAGTGCTAGAGTCCCGGGACAGGCGGCTGGAAACACCATATATTTT
TRBJ2-6	TRBV19	.	TRBD1	CASSFTQGSWANVLTF	TGTGCCAGTAGTTTTACACAGGGGTCTTGGGCCAACGTCCTGACTTTC
TRBJ1-2	TRBV11-2	medium-sized	.	CASSPSAEAGYTF	TGTGCCAGCAGCCCCTCGGCGGAGGCCGGCTACACCTTC
TRBJ1-6	TRBV27	many	.	CASSFSMSASSPLHF	TGTGCCAGCAGTTTTTCCATGAGCGCTTCTTCACCCCTCCACTTT
TRBJ2-6	TRBV4-3	many	.	CASSQGWGTTGANVLTF	TGCGCCAGCAGCCAAGGGTGGGGGACAACTGGGGCCAACGTCCTGACTTTC
TRBJ2-3	TRBV27	many	.	CASSPTGHSNTDTQYF	TGTGCCAGCAGTCCCACGGGGCACTCAAACACAGATACGCAGTATTTT
TRBJ2-6	TRBV5-1	.	.	CASSVWFGANVLTF	TGCGCCAGCAGCGTATGGTTTGGGGCCAACGTCCTGACTTTC
TRBJ2-3	TRBV12-3/TRBV12-4	.	.	CASSPQGALAVAGGTQYF	TGTGCCAGCAGTCCACAGGGGGCTCTAGCGGTGGCGGGAGGTACGCAGTATTTT
TRBJ2-6	TRBV11-2	many	.	CASSFAGANVLTF	TGTGCCAGCAGCTTTGCTGGGGCCAACGTCCTGACTTTC
TRBJ1-5	TRBV6-1	.	.	CASSKVEGLGNNQPQHF	TGTGCCAGCAGTAAGGTGGAGGGGTTGGGTAACAATCAGCCCCAGCATTTT